These T cell receptor beta chains were read from a single sample in a study of neurological immune-mediated disorders. TCRdb re-called the 5' RACE reads with MiXCR, one entry per CDR3 protein. Of about 59,000 distinct CDR3 sequences in the sample, 24% were seen once. The sample taken for sequencing was PBMCs. These TCRs come from a man aged 55 to 70 with HTLV-1-associated myelopathy (HAM/TSP). Both conserved end residues are part of each CDR3. The D gene is left open where the match is weak. Size is stated for part of the rows, as once, few or many counts, or as a class when the clone is expanded.

v_call: TRBV10-2; d_call: NA; clone_size: many; j_call: TRBJ1-1; cdr3_nt: TGCGCCAGCAGCTTCGGACTCCCGAACACTGAAGCTTTCTTT; cdr3_aa: CASSFGLPNTEAFF
v_call: TRBV10-3; d_call: NA; clone_size: NA; j_call: TRBJ2-1; cdr3_nt: TGTGCCATCGGACGACATGGGCCGGAGAATGAGCAGTGCTTC; cdr3_aa: CAIGRHGPENEQCF
v_call: TRBV3-1; d_call: NA; clone_size: many; j_call: TRBJ1-2; cdr3_nt: TGTGCCAGCAGCCAAGAACGACGGTCGCGGTTCTACACCTTC; cdr3_aa: CASSQERRSRFYTF
v_call: TRBV20-1; d_call: NA; clone_size: many; j_call: TRBJ2-7; cdr3_nt: TGCAGTGCAACCTCCGGGACAACCTACGAGCAGTACTTC; cdr3_aa: CSATSGTTYEQYF
v_call: TRBV5-1; d_call: NA; clone_size: many; j_call: TRBJ2-7; cdr3_nt: TGCGCCAGCAGGCCGGCCGCGGTATCCTACGAGCAGTACTTC; cdr3_aa: CASRPAAVSYEQYF
v_call: TRBV4-1; d_call: NA; clone_size: many; j_call: TRBJ2-1; cdr3_nt: TGCGCCAGCAGCCAAGATAGGGCTAGCCTCGATGAGCAGTTCTTC; cdr3_aa: CASSQDRASLDEQFF
v_call: TRBV3-1; d_call: TRBD1; clone_size: many; j_call: TRBJ1-2; cdr3_nt: TGTGCCAGCAGCCAAGGGACAGCAGGGGGTTATGGCTACACCTTC; cdr3_aa: CASSQGTAGGYGYTF
v_call: TRBV29-1; d_call: TRBD2; clone_size: NA; j_call: TRBJ2-3; cdr3_nt: TGCAGCGTGTGGACCGGGAGGATTACAGATACGCAGTATTTT; cdr3_aa: CSVWTGRITDTQYF
v_call: TRBV20-1; d_call: NA; clone_size: many; j_call: TRBJ1-1; cdr3_nt: TGCAGTGCTAGAGGGGGCGCGAACACTGAAGCTTTCTTT; cdr3_aa: CSARGGANTEAFF
v_call: TRBV7-8; d_call: NA; clone_size: many; j_call: TRBJ1-3; cdr3_nt: TGTGCCAGCAGCTTAACGGAATTACCAGGAAACACCATATATTTT; cdr3_aa: CASSLTELPGNTIYF
v_call: TRBV5-1; d_call: NA; clone_size: many; j_call: TRBJ2-2; cdr3_nt: TGCGCCAGCAGCTTAGCGGCGAACACCGGGGAGCTGTTTTTT; cdr3_aa: CASSLAANTGELFF
v_call: TRBV6-2/TRBV6-3; d_call: NA; clone_size: many; j_call: TRBJ2-4; cdr3_nt: TGTGCCAGCAGTTACCGGGACTCCCGAAAGCAAGGAAACATTCAGTACTTC; cdr3_aa: CASSYRDSRKQGNIQYF
v_call: TRBV15; d_call: NA; clone_size: NA; j_call: TRBJ2-1; cdr3_nt: TGTGCCACCAGCAGAACGCCGGGGGCCTACAATGAGCAGTTCTTC; cdr3_aa: CATSRTPGAYNEQFF
v_call: TRBV6-1; d_call: NA; clone_size: NA; j_call: TRBJ2-7; cdr3_nt: TGTGCCAGCAGTGTCCTAGTAACCCAGGGCATCGAGCAGTACTTC; cdr3_aa: CASSVLVTQGIEQYF
v_call: TRBV12-3/TRBV12-4; d_call: NA; clone_size: many; j_call: TRBJ1-1; cdr3_nt: TGTGCCAGCAGTTCGGGACCCAACACTGAAGCTTTCTTT; cdr3_aa: CASSSGPNTEAFF
v_call: TRBV20-1; d_call: TRBD1; clone_size: many; j_call: TRBJ1-5; cdr3_nt: TGCAGTGCTAGACCTTTGGGACAGGGTGTATTTCAGCCCCAGCATTTT; cdr3_aa: CSARPLGQGVFQPQHF
v_call: TRBV5-1; d_call: NA; clone_size: NA; j_call: TRBJ1-1; cdr3_nt: TGCGCCAGCAGCTTGTCGAGGAACACTGAAGCTTTCTTT; cdr3_aa: CASSLSRNTEAFF
v_call: TRBV10-3; d_call: NA; clone_size: few; j_call: TRBJ2-2; cdr3_nt: TGTGCCATCAGTACAACCCAGGGGCCCGGGGAGCTGTTTTTT; cdr3_aa: CAISTTQGPGELFF
v_call: TRBV28; d_call: NA; clone_size: medium-sized; j_call: TRBJ2-5; cdr3_nt: TGTGCCAGCAGTTTAGCACACCTCTACCAAGAGACCCAGTACTTC; cdr3_aa: CASSLAHLYQETQYF
v_call: TRBV5-1; d_call: TRBD2; clone_size: many; j_call: TRBJ2-1; cdr3_nt: TGCGCCAGCAGCATACGGACTAGCGGGAGTGGAAATGAGCAGTTCTTC; cdr3_aa: CASSIRTSGSGNEQFF
v_call: TRBV11-3; d_call: NA; clone_size: many; j_call: TRBJ1-1; cdr3_nt: TGTGCCTCCGGGGGGGCAGGCCCCCCCCCCTGGGCTTTCTTT; cdr3_aa: CASGGAGPPPWAFF
v_call: TRBV5-1; d_call: NA; clone_size: NA; j_call: TRBJ2-1; cdr3_nt: TGCGCCAGTTTGAGGGACCGAGGGTACAATGAGCAGTTCTTC; cdr3_aa: CASLRDRGYNEQFF
v_call: TRBV9; d_call: NA; clone_size: many; j_call: TRBJ1-4; cdr3_nt: TGTGCCAGCAGCCCGACCCCAGGGACTAATGAAAAACTGTTTTTT; cdr3_aa: CASSPTPGTNEKLFF
v_call: TRBV24-1; d_call: NA; clone_size: few; j_call: TRBJ2-2; cdr3_nt: TGTGCCACCAGTGATTTAGGGGCAACGAACACCGGGGAGCTGTTTTTT; cdr3_aa: CATSDLGATNTGELFF
v_call: TRBV18; d_call: NA; clone_size: NA; j_call: TRBJ1-1; cdr3_nt: TGTTCCAGCTCACCGAACGGGGGGATGAACACTGAAGCTTTCTTT; cdr3_aa: CSSSPNGGMNTEAFF
v_call: TRBV5-6; d_call: NA; clone_size: NA; j_call: TRBJ2-7; cdr3_nt: TGTGCCAGCAGCCGACCGCTAGTATTCTACGAGCAGTACTTC; cdr3_aa: CASSRPLVFYEQYF
v_call: TRBV5-1; d_call: NA; clone_size: NA; j_call: TRBJ2-2; cdr3_nt: TGCGCCAGCAGCTTGGGTGACACCGGGGAGCTGTTTTTT; cdr3_aa: CASSLGDTGELFF
v_call: TRBV27; d_call: NA; clone_size: many; j_call: TRBJ2-7; cdr3_nt: TGTGCCAGCAGTTTAATTTCAGGGAGCTCCTACGAGCAGTACTTC; cdr3_aa: CASSLISGSSYEQYF
v_call: TRBV20-1; d_call: NA; clone_size: many; j_call: TRBJ2-1; cdr3_nt: TGCAGTGCTACCGGGACCCCGGATGAGCAGTTCTTC; cdr3_aa: CSATGTPDEQFF
v_call: TRBV20-1; d_call: NA; clone_size: many; j_call: TRBJ2-1; cdr3_nt: TGCAGTGCTATCAGGGGCTCCTACAATGAGCAGTTCTTC; cdr3_aa: CSAIRGSYNEQFF
v_call: TRBV20-1; d_call: TRBD2; clone_size: many; j_call: TRBJ2-1; cdr3_nt: TGCAGTGCTAGAGATTCTCGGCGGGAGGGTTCCCCCCGCTCCTACAATGAGCAGTTCTTC; cdr3_aa: CSARDSRREGSPRSYNEQFF
v_call: TRBV4-1; d_call: NA; clone_size: NA; j_call: TRBJ2-1; cdr3_nt: TGCGCCAGCAGCCAAGATCCGGGAGTACAGATAAATGAGCAGTTCTTC; cdr3_aa: CASSQDPGVQINEQFF
v_call: TRBV6-6; d_call: NA; clone_size: many; j_call: TRBJ2-5; cdr3_nt: TGTGCCAGCCGCGGAGGGGGGGTAGTCGAGACCCAGTACTTC; cdr3_aa: CASRGGGVVETQYF
v_call: TRBV7-2; d_call: NA; clone_size: many; j_call: TRBJ2-1; cdr3_nt: TGTGCCAGCAGCTTAGCGGGGGCGGGGTCGTACAATGAGCAGTTCTTC; cdr3_aa: CASSLAGAGSYNEQFF
v_call: TRBV20-1; d_call: NA; clone_size: NA; j_call: TRBJ2-1; cdr3_nt: TGCAGTGCTCGATTGCCTGATAGCGATGAGCAGTTCTTC; cdr3_aa: CSARLPDSDEQFF
v_call: TRBV20-1; d_call: NA; clone_size: many; j_call: TRBJ2-1; cdr3_nt: TGCAGTGCCCGGGGGAAGCAGGACTCCTACAATGAGCAGTTCTTC; cdr3_aa: CSARGKQDSYNEQFF
v_call: TRBV28; d_call: NA; clone_size: medium-sized; j_call: TRBJ2-5; cdr3_nt: TGTGCCAGCAGTTTCTCGGTGACAGCGAGCCAAGAGACCCAGTACTTC; cdr3_aa: CASSFSVTASQETQYF
v_call: TRBV20-1; d_call: TRBD2; clone_size: many; j_call: TRBJ2-1; cdr3_nt: TGCAGTGCTTGGACTAGCGGGAGGGAGCAGTTCTTC; cdr3_aa: CSAWTSGREQFF
v_call: TRBV18; d_call: NA; clone_size: NA; j_call: TRBJ1-4; cdr3_nt: TGTGCCAGCTCACCCGACAGGTCGTATGAAAAACTGTTTTTT; cdr3_aa: CASSPDRSYEKLFF
v_call: TRBV5-5; d_call: TRBD1; clone_size: many; j_call: TRBJ1-5; cdr3_nt: TGTGCCAGCAGCTGGGGACAGGGGAGCAATCAGCCCCAGCATTTT; cdr3_aa: CASSWGQGSNQPQHF
v_call: TRBV7-2; d_call: NA; clone_size: many; j_call: TRBJ1-1; cdr3_nt: TGTGCCAGCAGCTTAGCGCCAGCGAACACTGAAGCTTTCTTT; cdr3_aa: CASSLAPANTEAFF
v_call: TRBV20-1; d_call: TRBD2; clone_size: few; j_call: TRBJ2-7; cdr3_nt: TGCAGTGCTAGAGATTTCCGGGAGGTCATCGACGAGCAGTACTTC; cdr3_aa: CSARDFREVIDEQYF
v_call: TRBV7-2; d_call: NA; clone_size: many; j_call: TRBJ2-5; cdr3_nt: TGTGCCAGCAGCTCGGACCCAGGATTACTAGAGACCCAGTACTTC; cdr3_aa: CASSSDPGLLETQYF
v_call: TRBV12-3/TRBV12-4; d_call: NA; clone_size: many; j_call: TRBJ1-5; cdr3_nt: TGTGCCAGCGAGATACAGGGTACGGGTCAGCCCCAGCATTTT; cdr3_aa: CASEIQGTGQPQHF